This T cell receptor (beta chain) appears in the sequencing data of a study of cytomegalovirus exposure and HLA in healthy donors. Germline V CDR1 and CDR2: SNHLY, FYNNEI. CDR3 length: 15 residues. Germline trimming cut 7 bases from V and 0 bases from J; bases unmatched to any gene: 4. The PCR made use of 60 Vbeta and 13 Jbeta primers. The data were produced by immunoSEQ multiplex PCR, yet TCRdb's version contains in-frame clones alone and is incomplete. The table records some 99,000 clones, roughly 69% of them present only once. Sequencing was done on a sample of PBMCs. This sequence originates from a woman in her seventies in good health and CMV-seropositive. The J gene is TRBJ2-2, the V gene TRBV2, with 8 bases fitting TRBD1. For the CDR3, the DNA is TGTGCCAGCACCCAGGGGGCCGCGAACACCGGGGAGCTGTTTTTT. Its translation is CASTQGAANTGELFF.